This is a list of T cell receptor beta chains from one sample in a study of CD8 T cells in ankylosing spondylitis. TCRdb fed the 5' RACE reads into MiXCR, producing one record per CDR3 protein. The table records a few hundred thousand distinct CDR3 sequences, less than 10% of them present only once. The sequencing sample was made of blood, either unsorted or a sorted T cell fraction (not recorded which). Receptors were obtained from a male donor with ankylosing spondylitis. Both conserved end residues are part of each CDR3. Fields, in order: clone size, J gene, V gene, D gene, CDR3 DNA, CDR3 protein. The D gene is left open where the match is weak. Clone size is stated in some rows and not others, as once, few, many or a class when expanded.

size: -; J: TRBJ2-2; V: TRBV29-1; D: TRBD2; DNA: TGCAGCGTTGTGCCGGGGGGAAGCACCGGGGAGCTGTTTTTT; CDR3: CSVVPGGSTGELFF
size: -; J: TRBJ1-1; V: TRBV2; D: TRBD1; DNA: TGTGCCAGCAGCATAGACAGGGGGAACACTGAAGCTTTCTTT; CDR3: CASSIDRGNTEAFF
size: -; J: TRBJ1-1; V: TRBV7-2; D: -; DNA: TGTGCCAGCAGCTTACACCCAGGAAGAATGAACACTGAAGCTTTCTTT; CDR3: CASSLHPGRMNTEAFF
size: few; J: TRBJ2-2; V: TRBV20-1; D: -; DNA: TGCTCCGTCCGGGACACCAACACCGGGGAGCTGTTTTTT; CDR3: CSVRDTNTGELFF
size: -; J: TRBJ1-2; V: TRBV4-3; D: -; DNA: TGCGCCAGCAGCGTATCCGGGTCGAACTATGGCTACACCTTC; CDR3: CASSVSGSNYGYTF
size: -; J: TRBJ1-4; V: TRBV5-1; D: TRBD1; DNA: TGCGCCAGCAGCACTGGCCGGCCAGGGGGTGAAAAACTGTTTTTT; CDR3: CASSTGRPGGEKLFF
size: -; J: TRBJ2-2; V: TRBV6-4; D: -; DNA: TGTGCCAGCAGTGAGGGCCCCAACACCGGGGAGCTGTTTTTT; CDR3: CASSEGPNTGELFF
size: few; J: TRBJ1-2; V: TRBV12-3/TRBV12-4; D: -; DNA: TGTGCCAGCAGTTTAATCGGCGATCCTGGCTACACCTTC; CDR3: CASSLIGDPGYTF
size: many; J: TRBJ1-5; V: TRBV7-2; D: -; DNA: TGTGCCAGCAGCTTAGCGCTGGCACCTAGCAATCAGCCCCAGCATTTT; CDR3: CASSLALAPSNQPQHF
size: few; J: TRBJ1-5; V: TRBV6-1; D: -; DNA: TGTGCCAGCAGTGAAGGAGTCGGGTCAGGGTTAAATCAGCCCCAGCATTTT; CDR3: CASSEGVGSGLNQPQHF
size: many; J: TRBJ2-1; V: TRBV5-1; D: -; DNA: TGCGCCAGTGCTGGGAGCTCCTACAATGAGCAGTTCTTC; CDR3: CASAGSSYNEQFF
size: -; J: TRBJ1-1; V: TRBV3-1; D: -; DNA: TGTGCCAGCAGCCAATGGGACACTGAAGCTTTCTTT; CDR3: CASSQWDTEAFF
size: -; J: TRBJ1-2; V: TRBV7-8; D: -; DNA: TGTGCCAGCAGTCCTCCGGGGCTCGGCTACACCTTC; CDR3: CASSPPGLGYTF
size: -; J: TRBJ1-5; V: TRBV12-3/TRBV12-4; D: TRBD1; DNA: TGTGCCAGCAGTCACAGGGGTGGTCAGCCCCAGCATTTT; CDR3: CASSHRGGQPQHF
size: few; J: TRBJ2-6; V: TRBV30; D: -; DNA: TGTGCCTGGAGTGTAACTGGGGCCAACGTCCTGACTTTC; CDR3: CAWSVTGANVLTF
size: few; J: TRBJ2-3; V: TRBV7-3; D: -; DNA: TGTGCCAGCAGCCCAAACCCCACAGATACGCAGTATTTT; CDR3: CASSPNPTDTQYF
size: -; J: TRBJ1-1; V: TRBV5-1; D: TRBD1; DNA: TGCGCCAGCAGCTTACCGGGACAGGGGGCCACTGAAGCTTTCTTT; CDR3: CASSLPGQGATEAFF
size: -; J: TRBJ2-5; V: TRBV12-3/TRBV12-4; D: -; DNA: TGTGCCAGCAGTTTAGCGCCGGGGGACGAGACCCAGTACTTC; CDR3: CASSLAPGDETQYF
size: -; J: TRBJ1-2; V: TRBV29-1; D: -; DNA: TGCAGCGTCCCCCGAGGGGGGGCTCAAGGGGGCTACACCTTC; CDR3: CSVPRGGAQGGYTF
size: -; J: TRBJ2-2; V: TRBV6-1; D: -; DNA: TGTGCCAGCAGACGGAGGAAAAATTGGGTGGGGGAGCTGTTTTTT; CDR3: CASRRRKNWVGELFF
size: many; J: TRBJ2-2; V: TRBV29-1; D: -; DNA: TGCAGCGTTCTGGGCGCGAACACCGGGGAGCTGTTTTTT; CDR3: CSVLGANTGELFF
size: -; J: TRBJ2-1; V: TRBV11-2; D: TRBD1; DNA: TGTGCCAGCAGACGGGACAGGGGACTGTACAATGAGCAGTTCTTC; CDR3: CASRRDRGLYNEQFF
size: few; J: TRBJ2-2; V: TRBV6-2/TRBV6-3; D: -; DNA: TGTGCCAGCAGGTGGGCCGGCGGGGAGCTGTTTTTT; CDR3: CASRWAGGELFF
size: few; J: TRBJ2-6; V: TRBV7-6; D: TRBD1; DNA: TGTGCCAGCAGCTTAGCCCCGGGACAGGGCTCTGGGGCCAACGTCCTGACTTTC; CDR3: CASSLAPGQGSGANVLTF
size: many; J: TRBJ2-3; V: TRBV29-1; D: TRBD2; DNA: TGCAGCGTGGATAGAACGGGACTAAGTACAGATACGCAGTATTTT; CDR3: CSVDRTGLSTDTQYF
size: few; J: TRBJ2-6; V: TRBV5-1; D: -; DNA: TGCGCCAGCAGCTTGGAATTTTCTGGGGCCAACGTCCTGACTTTC; CDR3: CASSLEFSGANVLTF
size: few; J: TRBJ2-1; V: TRBV10-3; D: TRBD1; DNA: TGTGCCATCAGTGAGTCGTACAGGGGGGCCTACAATGAGCAGTTCTTC; CDR3: CAISESYRGAYNEQFF
size: many; J: TRBJ2-5; V: TRBV12-3/TRBV12-4; D: TRBD1; DNA: TGTGCCAGCAGAAAGACAGGGTGGGAGACCCAGTACTTC; CDR3: CASRKTGWETQYF
size: -; J: TRBJ1-4; V: TRBV12-3/TRBV12-4; D: -; DNA: TGTGCCAGCAGTTATGACTACGGGAACGAAAAACTGTTTTTT; CDR3: CASSYDYGNEKLFF
size: -; J: TRBJ2-3; V: TRBV2; D: -; DNA: TGTGCCAGCAGGGTAGAAACAGATACGCAGTATTTT; CDR3: CASRVETDTQYF
size: few; J: TRBJ2-2; V: TRBV4-2; D: -; DNA: TGTGCCAGCAGCCAGCACGGACAGATGAACACCGGGGAGCTGTTTTTT; CDR3: CASSQHGQMNTGELFF
size: -; J: TRBJ2-2; V: TRBV12-3/TRBV12-4; D: -; DNA: TGTGCCAGCAGTTTATGGTCTCGGAGGCAGAACACCGGGGAGCTGTTTTTT; CDR3: CASSLWSRRQNTGELFF
size: many; J: TRBJ1-1; V: TRBV5-6; D: -; DNA: TGTGCCAGCAGCTTGTCGGCGTGGACTGAAGCTTTCTTT; CDR3: CASSLSAWTEAFF
size: many; J: TRBJ2-2; V: TRBV24-1; D: TRBD1; DNA: TGTGCCACCAGGGGGACAGGGACCGGGGAGCTGTTTTTT; CDR3: CATRGTGTGELFF
size: few; J: TRBJ1-5; V: TRBV2; D: -; DNA: TGTGCCAGCACCACCCTCCGGGATCAGCCCCAGCATTTT; CDR3: CASTTLRDQPQHF
size: many; J: TRBJ1-5; V: TRBV20-1; D: -; DNA: TGCAGTGCAAAAACCTGGGGTAGCAATCAGCCCCAGCATTTT; CDR3: CSAKTWGSNQPQHF
size: -; J: TRBJ2-7; V: TRBV5-1; D: -; DNA: TGCGCCAGCAGCTTGGCCTTACAATCCTACGAGCAGTACTTC; CDR3: CASSLALQSYEQYF
size: few; J: TRBJ2-1; V: TRBV12-3/TRBV12-4; D: -; DNA: TGTGCCAGCAGTTTAGGGCGGAACGGGGTTGAGCAGTTCTTC; CDR3: CASSLGRNGVEQFF
size: few; J: TRBJ2-1; V: TRBV7-9; D: -; DNA: TGTGCCAGCAGCTATGGGGGCACATACAATGAGCAGTTCTTC; CDR3: CASSYGGTYNEQFF
size: few; J: TRBJ2-7; V: TRBV25-1; D: -; DNA: TGTGCCAGCAGTGACGGACCCTACAGGTACTTC; CDR3: CASSDGPYRYF
size: few; J: TRBJ2-1; V: TRBV5-1; D: TRBD2; DNA: TGCGCCAGCAGCTCTGGACTAGCGGGAGTGGTTGAGCAGTTCTTC; CDR3: CASSSGLAGVVEQFF
size: -; J: TRBJ2-7; V: TRBV28; D: -; DNA: TGTGCCAGCAGTTTAAGGCCGGGGAGGGGGGGTTTCAACGAGCAGTACTTC; CDR3: CASSLRPGRGGFNEQYF
size: many; J: TRBJ2-5; V: TRBV29-1; D: TRBD2; DNA: TGCAGCGTTGTGTATCTAGCGGCCTTCCAAGAGACCCAGTACTTC; CDR3: CSVVYLAAFQETQYF
size: -; J: TRBJ1-1; V: TRBV5-1; D: -; DNA: TGCGCCAGCAGTTCCGAGGGAAATTTGGACGGGAACACTGAAGCTTTCTTT; CDR3: CASSSEGNLDGNTEAFF
size: -; J: TRBJ2-3; V: TRBV5-5; D: -; DNA: TGTGCCAGCAGCAGTACCCAGCGAGCCGTCACAGATACGCAGTATTTT; CDR3: CASSSTQRAVTDTQYF
size: many; J: TRBJ2-2; V: TRBV29-1; D: -; DNA: TGCAGCGTTGTTGGTGGAACGAACACCGGGGAGCTGTTTTTT; CDR3: CSVVGGTNTGELFF
size: few; J: TRBJ1-4; V: TRBV5-1; D: TRBD1; DNA: TGCGCCAGCAGGACAGGGGCTGCAACTAATGAAAAACTGTTTTTT; CDR3: CASRTGAATNEKLFF
size: -; J: TRBJ2-3; V: TRBV5-1; D: -; DNA: TGCGCCAGCAGCCCGGAGGCCTTCACTAGCACAGATACGCAGTATTTT; CDR3: CASSPEAFTSTDTQYF
size: -; J: TRBJ1-1; V: TRBV7-2; D: -; DNA: TGTGCCAGCAGCTTAGGACTGGGGGCTGGCACTGAAGCTTTCTTT; CDR3: CASSLGLGAGTEAFF
size: few; J: TRBJ2-5; V: TRBV12-3/TRBV12-4; D: -; DNA: TGTGCCAGCAGTTTGACGGGAGACGACGGGGAGACCCAGTACTTC; CDR3: CASSLTGDDGETQYF
size: many; J: TRBJ1-2; V: TRBV6-1; D: TRBD1; DNA: TGTGCCAGCACTTGGGACAGGGGCGGCTACACCTTC; CDR3: CASTWDRGGYTF
size: many; J: TRBJ2-2; V: TRBV12-3/TRBV12-4; D: -; DNA: TGTGCCAGCAGTCTAGGCGCCTTGATGGGGGAGCTGTTTTTT; CDR3: CASSLGALMGELFF
size: -; J: TRBJ2-3; V: TRBV28; D: TRBD2; DNA: TGTGCCAGCAGTCCCCACACATACGGGAGTTTTGGGGGGGACACAGATACGCAGTATTTT; CDR3: CASSPHTYGSFGGDTDTQYF
size: few; J: TRBJ2-1; V: TRBV4-3; D: TRBD2; DNA: TGCGCCAGCAGCCTATACCCAGGTGCTAGCGGGAGGGATGAGCAGTTCTTC; CDR3: CASSLYPGASGRDEQFF
size: many; J: TRBJ1-1; V: TRBV10-2; D: -; DNA: TGCGCCAGCAGTGAGTCGAACTGGGGTGAAGCTTTCTTT; CDR3: CASSESNWGEAFF
size: many; J: TRBJ2-5; V: TRBV12-3/TRBV12-4; D: -; DNA: TGTGCCAGCAGTCAGGACAGCCAAGAGACCCAGTACTTC; CDR3: CASSQDSQETQYF
size: -; J: TRBJ1-4; V: TRBV5-6; D: -; DNA: TGTGCCAGCAGCTCCCCGTCGCGGGGGGGGATGCCATTCCCGAATGAAAAACTGTTTTTT; CDR3: CASSSPSRGGMPFPNEKLFF
size: few; J: TRBJ2-3; V: TRBV12-3/TRBV12-4; D: TRBD2; DNA: TGTGCCACCAAACCCCGGGGAAGCGGGAGAGATACGCAGTATTTT; CDR3: CATKPRGSGRDTQYF
size: -; J: TRBJ2-2; V: TRBV5-1; D: -; DNA: TGCGCCAGCAGCTTGGCAGAGGGTCCCGGGGAGCTGTTTTTT; CDR3: CASSLAEGPGELFF